These 20 T cell receptor beta chains originate from one sample sequenced in a study of siplizumab effects on memory and regulatory T cells. Assay: immunoSEQ multiplex PCR; the TCRdb copy retains only in-frame clones and omits some. The profile shows about 100,000 clones, roughly 94% of them singletons. Sequencing used non-Treg CD4+ T cells sorted from blood. The receptors were sampled from a human donor in good health.

The chain recombines TRBV6-6 with TRBJ2-1, with a possible D match to TRBD2 (8 bases). Germline CDR1 is MNHNY and CDR2 is SVGAGI (reference sequence). Trimming shortened V by 5 bases and J by 7 bases, and 18 bases separated the two germline ends. This CDR3 is 15 amino acids long. In DNA form, the CDR3 reads TGTGCCAGCAGTAAACAGGGGACTAGGGGAAATGAGCAGTTCTTC. It specifies CASSKQGTRGNEQFF.

The CDR3 reads CAWSGQGTYEQYF. Written as DNA, the CDR3 is TGTGCCTGGAGTGGGCAGGGAACCTACGAGCAGTACTTC. The J gene is TRBJ2-7, the V gene TRBV30, with D tentatively TRBD1 (5 bases). This CDR3 has 13 amino acids. V lost 1 base and J lost 2, with 9 bases in between. Germline loops: CDR1 GTSNPN, CDR2 SVGIG (reference sequence).

The chain is built from TRBV7-2 and TRBJ2-3; 10 bases line up with TRBD2. J lost 3 bases, V lost 5 bases, and 5 bases had no gene match. The CDR3 sequence is 15 residues long. Looked up from germline, CDR1 is SGHTA and CDR2 is FQGNSA. In DNA form, the CDR3 reads TGTGCCAGCAGCGCCCGGACTAGCGGAACAGATACGCAGTATTTT. Its protein product is CASSARTSGTDTQYF.

The V call is TRBV29-1, the J call TRBJ2-1; the D gene is possibly TRBD1 (5 bases). Per germline, CDR1 SQVTM and CDR2 ANQGSEA. The CDR3 covers 14 residues. Trimming took off 6 bases at V and 4 bases at J, with 16 bases between the two ends. The CDR3 nucleotides are TGCAGCGTAGAACTGGGGCTAGAGTACAATGAGCAGTTCTTC. Translating it yields CSVELGLEYNEQFF.

V is TRBV5-4 and J is TRBJ2-5, with unresolved D. The V gene lost 3 bases and the J gene lost 1 base, with 10 bases spanning the gap. This CDR3 has 14 amino acids. Germline V gene data show CDR1 as SGHNT and CDR2 as YYREEE (reference sequence). The CDR3 nucleotides read TGTGCCAGCAGCTCAAAGGACGTCCAAGAGACCCAGTACTTC. It codes for CASSSKDVQETQYF.

CDR3 loop: CASSSSPADTQYF. CDR3 DNA: TGTGCCAGCAGCTCTTCACCCGCAGATACGCAGTATTTT. This rearrangement joins TRBV7-3 to TRBJ2-3, with D uncertain. CDR3 length: 13 residues. V dropped 4 bases and J dropped 4 bases, with 9 bases sitting between them. CDR1 is SGHTA, CDR2 FQGTGA, per germline.

This chain uses TRBV11-3 with TRBJ2-2, with D possibly called TRBD1 or TRBD2 (5 bases each). The CDR3 consists of 15 residues. Per the germline V gene, CDR1 is SGHNT and CDR2 is YENEEA. Trimming pared 4 bases from V and 2 bases from J, leaving 11 bases between. In DNA, the CDR3 is TGTGCCAGCAGCTCCCGGGACCCAAACACCGGGGAGCTGTTTTTT. Its protein is CASSSRDPNTGELFF.

The genes are TRBV15 and TRBJ2-1; 10 bases are shared with TRBD1. The germline gives CDR1 LNHNV, CDR2 YYDKDF (reference sequence). The ends lost 2 bases at V and 4 bases at J; junction bases unmatched: 5. This CDR3 has 16 amino acids. In DNA, the CDR3 is TGTGCCACCAGCAGAAACCGGGACAGGGGATACAATGAGCAGTTCTTC. Protein: CATSRNRDRGYNEQFF.

The chain couples TRBV19 to TRBJ1-2; the D is unclear. The CDR3 has 15 residues. V lost 7 bases, J lost 0 bases, and 15 bases lay in between. Germline V gives CDR1 LNHDA, CDR2 SQIVND (reference sequence). The DNA of the CDR3 is TGTGCCAGTACTCACTTTGGCCCAGCTAACTATGGCTACACCTTC. It translates to CASTHFGPANYGYTF.

This chain connects TRBV11-2 to TRBJ1-5, with D unresolved. Germline CDR1 reads SGHAT; CDR2 reads FQNNGV. The V gene lost 1 base and the J gene lost 2 bases, with 9 bases spanning the gap. This CDR3 is built from 15 residues. CDR3 in amino acids: CASSLVGRGNQPQHF. The CDR3 region has the DNA TGTGCCAGCAGCTTAGTTGGTCGGGGCAATCAGCCCCAGCATTTT.

This chain joins TRBV11-2 and TRBJ2-7; D perhaps matches TRBD1 (6 bases). V was cut by 5 bases and J by 6 bases, with 11 bases left in between. Germline V gene data show CDR1 as SGHAT and CDR2 as FQNNGV. This CDR3 region has 12 residues. The CDR3 sequence: CASSQTRGEQYF. As DNA, the CDR3 is TGTGCCAGCAGCCAAACCAGGGGCGAGCAGTACTTC.

The DNA of the CDR3 is TGTGCCAGCGGGGGGTTTAGCAATCAGCCCCAGCATTTT. This sequence encodes CASGGFSNQPQHF. The chain uses TRBV28 and TRBJ1-5; D is perhaps TRBD1 (5 bases). The V and J ends lost 8 bases and 0 bases respectively, with 8 bases between them. The CDR3 is made up of 13 amino acids. The germline V gene encodes CDR1 MDHEN and CDR2 SYDVKM.

The genes are TRBV18 and TRBJ2-5; 9 nucleotides line up with TRBD2. CDR1 KGHSH and CDR2 LQKENI come from the germline V gene. V gave up 3 bases and J gave up 5 bases; unmatched junction bases: 10. CDR3 length: 16 residues. The CDR3 nucleotides are TGTGCCAGCTCACCTGACGCCGGGACTAGCAGGGAGACCCAGTACTTC. It encodes CASSPDAGTSRETQYF.

V usage is TRBV30 and J usage is TRBJ2-1; 9 bases line up with TRBD2. V trimming: 0 bases; J trimming: 5 bases; junction bases outside the gene matches: 8. This CDR3 has 16 residues. Germline V lookup: CDR1 GTSNPN, CDR2 SVGIG (reference sequence). The CDR3 coding sequence is TGTGCCTGGAGTGTACAACGGCTAGCGGGGAACAATGAGCAGTTCTTC. Amino acids: CAWSVQRLAGNNEQFF.

This clone was detected only once. The J gene is TRBJ2-7, the V gene TRBV28; the match to TRBD1 covers 7 bases. The V and J ends lost 2 bases and 6 bases, in that order; junction bases with no gene match: 1. Germline CDR1 is MDHEN and CDR2 is SYDVKM. The CDR3 loop spans 12 amino acids. CDR3 loop: CASSLTGVEQYF. The DNA for the CDR3 is TGTGCCAGCAGTTTAACAGGGGTCGAGCAGTACTTC.

The CDR3 sequence is CASSLRPTDTQYF. CDR3 nucleotide sequence: TGTGCCAGCAGCTTGAGGCCCACAGATACGCAGTATTTT. V gene TRBV5-4 combines with J gene TRBJ2-3; D is unresolved. V was pared by 1 base and J by 2 bases, with 5 bases between. The CDR3 contains 13 residues. Germline CDR1 reads SGHNT; CDR2 reads YYREEE (reference sequence).

V gene TRBV9 combines with J gene TRBJ2-7, with a weak D call TRBD1 (5 bases). Germline CDR1 and CDR2: SGDLS and YYNGEE. The length of the CDR3 is 15 residues. Trimming removed 0 bases at V and 2 bases at J, with 12 bases between. CDR3 amino acids: CASSVGAGLTYEQYF. The CDR3 DNA reads TGTGCCAGCAGCGTAGGGGCAGGGCTTACCTACGAGCAGTACTTC.

The rearrangement links TRBV6-1 to TRBJ1-1; a weak D match, TRBD1 (6 bases). The CDR3 runs to 15 residues. Germline V gene data show CDR1 as MNHNS and CDR2 as SASEGT. V was cut by 2 bases and J by 4 bases, with 14 bases left in between. The CDR3 coding sequence is TGTGCCAGCAGTGAATGGGGGGGCAAGGGCACTGAAGCTTTCTTT. Translating it yields CASSEWGGKGTEAFF.

This clone was detected only a few times. This chain connects TRBV4-2 to TRBJ2-3; D is possibly TRBD1 or TRBD2 (5 bases each). V dropped 1 base and J dropped 1 base, with 12 bases sitting between them. This CDR3 has 16 residues. Germline V gives CDR1 LGHNA, CDR2 YNFKEQ. The CDR3 DNA is TGTGCCAGCAGCCAAGGTGAGGGGAGAGGCACAGATACGCAGTATTTT. Amino acids: CASSQGEGRGTDTQYF.

The J gene is TRBJ2-1, the V gene TRBV11-2; unclear D gene. V shed 1 base and J shed 5 bases, with 3 bases lying between them. Per germline, CDR1 SGHAT and CDR2 FQNNGV. The CDR3 is 12 residues long. Here the CDR3 reads CASSLGNNEQFF. DNA of the CDR3: TGTGCCAGCAGCTTAGGTAACAATGAGCAGTTCTTC.